The present T cell receptor (beta chain) was sequenced within a study of blood T cell repertoires in COVID-19. This clone has just a few counts. The CDR3 extends over 13 amino acids. Germline V gene data show CDR1 as SNHLY and CDR2 as FYNNEI. The V gene lost 7 bases and the J gene lost 8 bases, with 17 bases spanning the gap. Those enrolled, adults aged roughly 18 to 95 years, came from roughly 22 US areas. Measured with immunoSEQ multiplex PCR; TCRdb has only the in-frame clones, and not every one. Of about 310,000 clones listed, approximately 91% are singletons. Sequenced sample: PBMCs or T cells enriched from blood (not recorded which). The rearrangement joins TRBV2 to TRBJ1-2; D might be TRBD1 (6 bases). This TCR was recovered from a woman between 40 and 55 years old who had recovered from COVID-19. The CDR3 spells CASKAGDNVGYTF. The CDR3 bases are TGTGCCAGCAAAGCGGGGGACAACGTGGGCTACACCTTC.